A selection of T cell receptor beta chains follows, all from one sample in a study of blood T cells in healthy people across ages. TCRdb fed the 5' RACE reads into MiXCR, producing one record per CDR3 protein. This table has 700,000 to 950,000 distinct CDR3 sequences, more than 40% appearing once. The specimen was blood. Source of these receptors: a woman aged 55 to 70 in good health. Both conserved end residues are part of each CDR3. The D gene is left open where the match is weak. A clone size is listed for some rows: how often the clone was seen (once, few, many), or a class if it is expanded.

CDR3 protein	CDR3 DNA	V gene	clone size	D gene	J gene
CASSPPQRSTYNEQFF	TGTGCCAGCTCACCACCGCAGCGTTCAACCTACAATGAGCAGTTCTTC	TRBV18	.	.	TRBJ2-1
CASSRGGTELYEQYF	TGTGCCAGCAGCCGGGGGGGGACAGAGCTCTACGAGCAGTACTTC	TRBV7-2	many	.	TRBJ2-7
CASSPLRDTDTQYF	TGTGCCAGCAGCCCCCTAAGGGACACAGATACGCAGTATTTT	TRBV3-1	.	.	TRBJ2-3
CATSRGQLDTQYF	TGTGCCACCAGCAGAGGACAGTTAGATACGCAGTATTTT	TRBV15	once	.	TRBJ2-3
CATSSTSGGNQETQYF	TGTGCCACCAGTTCGACTAGCGGGGGGAACCAAGAGACCCAGTACTTC	TRBV15	.	TRBD2	TRBJ2-5
CASRLDRGAADTQYF	TGTGCCAGCAGGCTAGACAGGGGCGCTGCAGATACGCAGTATTTT	TRBV12-3/TRBV12-4	.	TRBD1	TRBJ2-3
CTSSVGDGDWSYEQYF	TGTACCAGCAGCGTAGGGGATGGGGATTGGTCCTACGAGCAGTACTTC	TRBV9	.	.	TRBJ2-7
CASRGAGQETQYF	TGTGCCAGCAGGGGGGCGGGGCAAGAGACCCAGTACTTC	TRBV3-1	many	.	TRBJ2-5
CAWSTTGVWEQYF	TGTGCCTGGAGTACGACAGGGGTTTGGGAGCAGTACTTC	TRBV30	.	TRBD1	TRBJ2-5
CASRSTSEQYF	TGTGCCAGCAGGTCCACATCCGAGCAGTACTTC	TRBV28	.	.	TRBJ2-7
CSASYYGYTF	TGCAGTGCTAGTTACTATGGCTACACCTTC	TRBV20-1	few	.	TRBJ1-2
CSARVGGERLRGYTF	TGCAGTGCTAGAGTAGGGGGTGAAAGGTTGCGCGGCTACACCTTC	TRBV20-1	.	.	TRBJ1-2
CSAATGEVTEAFF	TGCAGTGCTGCGACAGGGGAAGTAACTGAAGCTTTCTTT	TRBV20-1	.	TRBD1	TRBJ1-1
CASSDTGNQPQHF	TGTGCCAGCAGTGACACAGGGAATCAGCCCCAGCATTTT	TRBV2	.	.	TRBJ1-5
CATSSGFSTDTQYF	TGTGCCACCAGCAGCGGCTTTAGCACAGATACGCAGTATTTT	TRBV15	many	.	TRBJ2-3
CASREAASYEQYF	TGTGCCAGCAGAGAAGCGGCTAGCTACGAGCAGTACTTC	TRBV28	.	.	TRBJ2-7
CASSFNVSGRAVDTQYF	TGCGCCAGCAGCTTCAATGTTAGCGGGAGGGCCGTGGATACGCAGTATTTT	TRBV4-3	.	TRBD2	TRBJ2-3